This paragraph reports one T cell receptor beta chain. In the original analysis: Estimation of nucleated cell counts was performed using reference gene primer amplification. Profiled with immunoSEQ multiplex PCR; TCRdb holds only in-frame clones, not every one. The V and J calls and the clone size are those of that table, but D and trimming were determined from the DNA. The data show tens of thousands of clones, about 81% seen once. This sample was included in a study of blood T cell repertoires in COVID-19. At the level of the study: The study drew acute and convalescent COVID-19 samples from the United States, Italy and Spain. PBMCs, B-cell-depleted T cells, or T cells provided the cDNA or gDNA that made up the material.

The receptor comes from a human donor in a cohort sampled during active COVID-19. Sequencing was performed on peripheral blood.

DNA for the CDR3: TGTGCCACCAGTGATTCCAGGACAGGGCAATACAATGAGCAGTTCTTC. Its protein product is CATSDSRTGQYNEQFF. The chain has TRBV24-1 and TRBJ2-1; TRBD1 aligns across 8 bases. This CDR3 comprises 16 residues. Germline CDR1 and CDR2: KGHDR and SFDVKD. Trimming took 2 bases from V and 4 from J; bases not matched to a gene: 6.